This paragraph covers one T cell receptor (beta chain) sequence. The antigen it binds to is not known. The input lacks base qualities; no much larger clone sits a single base away. The data derive from a study of CD8 T cells in ankylosing spondylitis (TCRdb year 2017). Notes on the research overall: To find TCR variants linked to disease, the study profiled T cell receptor beta repertoires in ankylosing spondylitis patients and healthy donors. The whole study cohort included under 140 healthy donors and around 25 ankylosing spondylitis patients. Peripheral blood was sampled, and synovial fluid was also collected from ankylosing spondylitis patients. Here is what the overall study found, with its caveats: Blood from ankylosing spondylitis patients appeared to be characterized by a TCR beta motif made up of several highly homologous amino acid variants. The disease-linked clones had a CD8+ phenotype and were found at relatively low frequencies in peripheral blood. Some motif variants had previously been reported in the synovial fluid and blood of reactive arthritis patients, which suggests shared mechanisms of disease initiation. Significant enrichment of the disease-linked clones was reported in matched synovial fluid samples from ankylosing spondylitis patients.

The instrument was an Illumina HiSeq 2500. Quantitative 5'-RACE with molecular barcodes was the method used to prepare the TCR beta libraries. As for the original processing: Disease-linked TCR variants were identified with a new computational method built on a probabilistic model of VDJ rearrangement. TCRdb reanalyzed the raw reads on its own, using fastp at Q25 for trimming and MiXCR for clone calling, and kept in-frame beta chains. Rows with a matching CDR3 protein are joined into one entry that keeps the most common DNA and genes. TCRdb's processing, not the authors' own work, is the source of the V and J calls. The table for this sample lists some 220,000 distinct CDR3 sequences; 6% to 8.5% of them were counted only once. Approximately 15% of the sample goes to the ten largest clones. Sequences SGDLS (CDR1) and YYNGEE (CDR2) are obtained from the germline V gene. A distance of 7 bases separates the germline ends of V and J, which lose 0 bases and 9 bases respectively. From the cysteine through the phenylalanine, the CDR3 covers 12 amino acids. This entry keeps only the CDR3 DNA: 36 bases, framed from base 1.

Recombination linked TRBV9 to TRBJ2-1; the D gene identity is not certain. This clonotype originated in a male donor with ankylosing spondylitis. The specimen sequenced was blood, either unsorted or a sorted T cell fraction (not recorded which). The nucleotides read TGTGCCAGCAGCGTAGGTAGAGGTGAGCAGTTCTTC. This sequence encodes CASSVGRGEQFF.